The T cell receptor (beta chain) described here comes from a study of blood T cell repertoires in COVID-19. CDR3 length: 18 amino acids. Germline V lookup: CDR1 SGHAT, CDR2 FQNNGV. J lost 2 bases, V lost 4 bases, and 11 bases had no gene match. Seattle patients were enrolled during active infection and followed longitudinally. As originally analysed: Amplified reference gene primers provided the basis for estimating nucleated cell counts. Data came from immunoSEQ multiplex PCR; TCRdb stores just in-frame clones and leaves some out. V, J and clone size were drawn from that table, and D and trimming were deduced from the DNA. The sample comprises about 220,000 clones, 82% of which are singletons, and approximately 5.2% rests with the top ten.

The chain carries TRBV11-2 and TRBJ2-1, with TRBD2 matching 10 bases. Sequenced: peripheral blood. The TCR was taken from a woman aged 65 to 85 with COVID-19, enrolled during active disease. The CDR3 reads CASSSVSGLAVAYNEQFF. CDR3 bases: TGTGCCAGCAGCTCCGTATCCGGACTAGCGGTCGCCTACAATGAGCAGTTCTTC.